This TCR beta chain came from a study of siplizumab effects on memory and regulatory T cells. Study information: Paired mixed lymphocyte reactions used siplizumab at approximately 1 ug/mL or no drug. Study-level findings and limits: Naive T cells were seen as more diverse than memory cells and as major alloresponse contributors. Solely a minor proportion of alloreactive clones could be assigned to unstimulated subsets. Roughly 75-95% of proliferating CD4+ or CD8+ clones defied assignment to a naive or memory phenotype.

CDR3 size: 16 residues. Germline CDR1 reads SGHRS; CDR2 reads YFSETQ. With V trimmed by 3 bases and J by 6 bases, 10 bases remained unmatched. The mixed lymphocyte reaction cells were held in coculture (37°C) for 6 days. Of note for this clone: Its target is unknown.

The repertoire was sequenced with immunoSEQ multiplex PCR; TCRdb's copy has only in-frame clones and lacks some. Here the sample spans fewer than 20,000 clones, approximately 50% being singletons. Sequenced input: CFSE-low (dividing) CD4+ T cells sorted from an allogeneic mixed lymphocyte reaction. The sequence derives from a human donor in good health; the cells came from an allogeneic mixed lymphocyte reaction. The chain uses TRBV5-1 and TRBJ2-3, with 10 bases matching TRBD2. CDR3 DNA sequence: TGCGCCAGCAGCTATTCCGGGACTAGCGTCGCGGATACGCAGTATTTT. This encodes CASSYSGTSVADTQYF.